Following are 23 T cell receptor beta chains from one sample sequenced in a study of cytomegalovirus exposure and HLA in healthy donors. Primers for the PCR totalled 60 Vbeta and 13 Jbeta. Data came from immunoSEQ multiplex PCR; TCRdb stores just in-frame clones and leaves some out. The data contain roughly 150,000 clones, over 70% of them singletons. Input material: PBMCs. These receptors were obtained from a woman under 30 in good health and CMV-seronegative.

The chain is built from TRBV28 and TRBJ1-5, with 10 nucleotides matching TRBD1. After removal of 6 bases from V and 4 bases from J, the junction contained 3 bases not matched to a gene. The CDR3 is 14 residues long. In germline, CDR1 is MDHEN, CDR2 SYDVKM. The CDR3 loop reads CASRQGQGNQPQHF. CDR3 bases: TGTGCCAGCAGGCAGGGACAGGGGAATCAGCCCCAGCATTTT. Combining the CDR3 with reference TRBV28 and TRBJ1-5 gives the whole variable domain DVKVTQSSRYLVKRTGEKVFLECVQDMDHENMFWYRQDPGLGLRLIYFSYDVKMKEKGDIPEGYSVSREKKERFSLILESASTNQTSMYLCASRQGQGNQPQHFGDGTRLSIL.

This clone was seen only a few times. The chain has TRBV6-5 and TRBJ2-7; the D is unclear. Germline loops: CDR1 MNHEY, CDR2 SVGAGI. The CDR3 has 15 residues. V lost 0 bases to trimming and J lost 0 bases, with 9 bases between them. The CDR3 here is CASSYSPSYSYEQYF. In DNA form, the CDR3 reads TGTGCCAGCAGTTACTCACCCAGTTACTCCTACGAGCAGTACTTC.

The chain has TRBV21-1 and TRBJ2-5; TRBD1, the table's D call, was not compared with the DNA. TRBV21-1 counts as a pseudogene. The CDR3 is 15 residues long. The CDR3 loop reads CASSKLQQLQETQYF. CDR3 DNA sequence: TGTGCCAGCAGCAAACTACAGCAGCTCCAAGAGACCCAGTACTTC.

For the CDR3, the DNA is TGTGCCAGTAGCCGACAGCCTCATAGCAATCAGCCCCAGCATTTT. It translates to CASSRQPHSNQPQHF. The J gene is TRBJ1-5, the V gene TRBV19; D is perhaps TRBD1 (5 bases). Trimming left V 6 bases short and J 0 bases short, with 12 bases between. The V gene's germline CDR1 is LNHDA and CDR2 SQIVND (reference sequence). This CDR3 is 15 amino acids long.

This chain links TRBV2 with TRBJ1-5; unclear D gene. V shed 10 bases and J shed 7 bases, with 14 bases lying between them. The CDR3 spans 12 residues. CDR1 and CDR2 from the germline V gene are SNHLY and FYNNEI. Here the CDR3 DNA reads TGTGCCATGAGAGGTGAGAACCAGCCCCAGCATTTT. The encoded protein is CAMRGENQPQHF.

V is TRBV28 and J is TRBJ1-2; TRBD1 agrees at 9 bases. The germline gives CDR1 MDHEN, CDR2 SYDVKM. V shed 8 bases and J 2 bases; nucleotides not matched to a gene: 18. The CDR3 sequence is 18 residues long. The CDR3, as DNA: TGTGCCAGCCGGAGCCCGGGACAGGGAGGAGAGGGAAACTATGGCTACACCTTC. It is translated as CASRSPGQGGEGNYGYTF.

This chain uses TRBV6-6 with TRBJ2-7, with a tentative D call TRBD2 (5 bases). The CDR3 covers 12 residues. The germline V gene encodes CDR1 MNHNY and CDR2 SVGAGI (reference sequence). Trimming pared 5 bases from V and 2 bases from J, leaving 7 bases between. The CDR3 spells CASSRGTYEQYF. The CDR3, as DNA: TGTGCCAGCAGTCGAGGGACCTACGAGCAGTACTTC.

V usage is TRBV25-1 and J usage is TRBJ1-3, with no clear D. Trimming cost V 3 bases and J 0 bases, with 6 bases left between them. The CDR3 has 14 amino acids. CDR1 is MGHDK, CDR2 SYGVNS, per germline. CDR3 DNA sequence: TGTGCCAGCAGTGACCCAGTCTCTGGAAACACCATATATTTT. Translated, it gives CASSDPVSGNTIYF.

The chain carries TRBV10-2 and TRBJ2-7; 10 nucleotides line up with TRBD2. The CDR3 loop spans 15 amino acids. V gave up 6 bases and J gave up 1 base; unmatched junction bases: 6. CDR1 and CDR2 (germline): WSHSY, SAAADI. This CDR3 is CASSPPSGGSYEQYF. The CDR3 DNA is TGCGCCAGCAGCCCCCCTAGCGGGGGTTCCTACGAGCAGTACTTC.

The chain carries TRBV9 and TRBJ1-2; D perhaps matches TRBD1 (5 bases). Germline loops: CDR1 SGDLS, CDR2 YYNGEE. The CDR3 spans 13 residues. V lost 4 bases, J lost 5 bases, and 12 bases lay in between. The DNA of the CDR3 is TGTGCCAGCAGCCCGGACACGGCGTATGGCTACACCTTC. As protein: CASSPDTAYGYTF.

CDR3 sequence (DNA): TGCGCCAGCAGCTTGTTTCAAAGCGGGGGGTCCAACAATGGGTTCTTC. Protein sequence: CASSLFQSGGSNNGFF. V gene TRBV5-1 combines with J gene TRBJ2-1; 9 nucleotides agree with TRBD2. The trim removed 1 base at V and 15 bases at J, leaving 17 bases unmatched. The CDR3 sequence is 16 residues long. The germline V gene has CDR1 SGHRS and CDR2 YFSETQ.

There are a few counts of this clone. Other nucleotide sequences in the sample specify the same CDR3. DNA of the CDR3: TGCAGCGTCCGACAGGGGGCCCACGAGCAGTACTTC. Protein sequence: CSVRQGAHEQYF. The chain couples TRBV29-1 to TRBJ2-7; TRBD1 aligns across 10 bases. The CDR3 totals 12 residues. Germline CDR1 and CDR2: SQVTM and ANQGSEA. J was trimmed by 5 bases and V by 6 bases; bases with no gene match: 4.

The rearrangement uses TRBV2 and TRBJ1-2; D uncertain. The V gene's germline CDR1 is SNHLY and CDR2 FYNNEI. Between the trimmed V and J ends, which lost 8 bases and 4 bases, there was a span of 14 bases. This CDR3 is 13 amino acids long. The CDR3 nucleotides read TGTGCCAGCGGAGGCGCTAACTCCTATGGCTACACCTTC. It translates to CASGGANSYGYTF.

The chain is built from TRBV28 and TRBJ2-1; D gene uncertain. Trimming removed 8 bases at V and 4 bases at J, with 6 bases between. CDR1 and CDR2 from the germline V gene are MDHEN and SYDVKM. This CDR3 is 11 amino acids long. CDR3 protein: CASAVYNEQFF. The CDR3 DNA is TGTGCCAGCGCAGTATACAATGAGCAGTTCTTC.

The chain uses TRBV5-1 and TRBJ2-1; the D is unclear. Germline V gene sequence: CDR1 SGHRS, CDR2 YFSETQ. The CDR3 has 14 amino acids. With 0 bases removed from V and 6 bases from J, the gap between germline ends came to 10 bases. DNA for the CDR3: TGCGCCAGCAGCTTGGACACGCGGTTCAATGAGCAGTTCTTC. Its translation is CASSLDTRFNEQFF.

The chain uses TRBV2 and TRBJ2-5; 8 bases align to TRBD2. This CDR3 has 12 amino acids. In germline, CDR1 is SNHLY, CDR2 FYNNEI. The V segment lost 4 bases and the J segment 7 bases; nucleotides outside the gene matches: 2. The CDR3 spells CASSGRGGTQYF. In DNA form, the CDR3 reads TGTGCCAGCAGTGGACGGGGGGGGACCCAGTACTTC. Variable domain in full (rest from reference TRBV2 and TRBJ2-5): EPEVTQTPSHQVTQMGQEVILRCVPISNHLYFYWYRQILGQKVEFLVSFYNNEISEKSEIFDDQFSVERPDGSNFTLKIRSTKLEDSAMYFCASSGRGGTQYFGPGTRLLVL.

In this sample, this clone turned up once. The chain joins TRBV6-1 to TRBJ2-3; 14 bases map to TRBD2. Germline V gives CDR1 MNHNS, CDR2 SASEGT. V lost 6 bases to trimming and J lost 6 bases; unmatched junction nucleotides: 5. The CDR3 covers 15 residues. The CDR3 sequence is CASSPWTSGGDTQYF. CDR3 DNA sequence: TGTGCCAGCAGCCCATGGACTAGCGGGGGGGATACGCAGTATTTT.

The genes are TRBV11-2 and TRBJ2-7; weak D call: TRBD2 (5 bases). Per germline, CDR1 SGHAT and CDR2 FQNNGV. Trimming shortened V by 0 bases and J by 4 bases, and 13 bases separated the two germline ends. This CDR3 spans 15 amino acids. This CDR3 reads CASSLELGPSYEQYF. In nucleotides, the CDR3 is TGTGCCAGCAGCTTAGAACTAGGACCGTCGTACGAGCAGTACTTC.

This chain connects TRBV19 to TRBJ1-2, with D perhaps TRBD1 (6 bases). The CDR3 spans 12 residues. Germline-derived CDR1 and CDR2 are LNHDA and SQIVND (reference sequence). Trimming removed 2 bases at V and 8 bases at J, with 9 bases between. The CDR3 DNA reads TGTGCCAGTAGTATAAGGACAGACGGCTACACCTTC. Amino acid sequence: CASSIRTDGYTF.

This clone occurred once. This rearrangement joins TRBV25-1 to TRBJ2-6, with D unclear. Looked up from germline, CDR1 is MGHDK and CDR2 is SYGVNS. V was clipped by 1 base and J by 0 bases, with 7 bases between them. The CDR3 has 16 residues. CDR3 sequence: CASSEWSYSGANVLTF. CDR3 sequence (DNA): TGTGCCAGCAGTGAATGGTCCTACTCTGGGGCCAACGTCCTGACTTTC.

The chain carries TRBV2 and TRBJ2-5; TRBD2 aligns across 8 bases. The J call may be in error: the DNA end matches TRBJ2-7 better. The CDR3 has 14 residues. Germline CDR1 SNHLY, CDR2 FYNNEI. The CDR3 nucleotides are TGTGCCAGCCGACTAGCGCAAAACACCTACGAGCAGTACTTC. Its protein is CASRLAQNTYEQYF.

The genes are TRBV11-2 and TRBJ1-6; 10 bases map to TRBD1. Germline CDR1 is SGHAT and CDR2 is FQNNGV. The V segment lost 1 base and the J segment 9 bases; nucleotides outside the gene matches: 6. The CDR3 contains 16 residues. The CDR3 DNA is TGTGCCAGCAGCTTAGGAGTGGGGACAGGGGTTTCACCCCTCCACTTT. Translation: CASSLGVGTGVSPLHF.

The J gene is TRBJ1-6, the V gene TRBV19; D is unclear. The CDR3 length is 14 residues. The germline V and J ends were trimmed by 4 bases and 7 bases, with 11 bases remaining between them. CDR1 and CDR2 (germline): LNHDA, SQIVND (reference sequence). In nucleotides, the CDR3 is TGTGCCAGTAGTACCGGGGTGGGGAATTCACCCCTCCACTTT. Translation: CASSTGVGNSPLHF.